This TCR beta chain was recorded in a study of tumor and adjacent non-tumor tissue in lung cancer. Study-level background: Stage I to III disease affected 10 men and about 5 women aged 31 to 76. Study findings and constraints: Tumor tissue had significantly higher TCR diversity than normal lung. Top 100 clones took a larger repertoire share in normal lung.

RNA was extracted from bulk tissue without any cell sorting. More than 3 cm separated this lung sample from the edge of the tumor. The CDR3 runs to 13 residues. Trimming shortened V by 2 bases and J by 4 bases, and 7 bases separated the two germline ends. The germline gives CDR1 MNHNS, CDR2 SASEGT. A modified ARM-PCR protocol with three rounds of nested PCR amplified TCRbeta. TCRdb re-analysed the multiplex PCR reads in MiXCR, keeping a single row per CDR3 protein. This sample has 35,000 to 55,000 distinct CDR3 sequences, with over 55% found just once. Note on this clonotype: Its antigen is as yet unknown.

The J gene is TRBJ2-3, the V gene TRBV6-1; D unclear. Material: distant non-tumor lung tissue. This TCR derives from a man aged 45-65 years with non-small cell lung cancer. The CDR3 sequence is CASSEIRADTQYF. The DNA for the CDR3 is TGTGCCAGCAGTGAAATCAGAGCAGATACGCAGTATTTT.